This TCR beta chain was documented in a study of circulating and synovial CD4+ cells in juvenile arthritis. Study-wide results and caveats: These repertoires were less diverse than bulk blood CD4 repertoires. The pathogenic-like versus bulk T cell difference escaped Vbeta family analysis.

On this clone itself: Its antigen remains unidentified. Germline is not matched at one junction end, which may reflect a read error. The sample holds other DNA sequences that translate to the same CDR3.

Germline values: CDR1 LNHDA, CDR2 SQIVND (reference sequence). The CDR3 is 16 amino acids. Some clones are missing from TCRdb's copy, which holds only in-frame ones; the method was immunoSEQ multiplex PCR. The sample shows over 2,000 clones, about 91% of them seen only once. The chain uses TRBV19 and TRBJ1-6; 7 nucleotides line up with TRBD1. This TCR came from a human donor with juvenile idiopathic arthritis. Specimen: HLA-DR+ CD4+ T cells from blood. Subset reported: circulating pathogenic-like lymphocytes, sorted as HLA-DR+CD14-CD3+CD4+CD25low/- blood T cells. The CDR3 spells CASDKTGTSYNSPLHF. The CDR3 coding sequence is TGTGCCAGTGACAAGACAGGGACGTCCTATAATTCCCCCCTCCACTTT. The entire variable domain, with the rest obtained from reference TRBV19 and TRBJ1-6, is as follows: DGGITQSPKYLFRKEGQNVTLSCEQNLNHDAMYWYRQDPGQGLRLIYYSQIVNDFQKGDIAEGYSVSREKKESFPLTVTSAQKNPTAFYLCASDKTGTSYNSPLHFGNGTRLTVT.